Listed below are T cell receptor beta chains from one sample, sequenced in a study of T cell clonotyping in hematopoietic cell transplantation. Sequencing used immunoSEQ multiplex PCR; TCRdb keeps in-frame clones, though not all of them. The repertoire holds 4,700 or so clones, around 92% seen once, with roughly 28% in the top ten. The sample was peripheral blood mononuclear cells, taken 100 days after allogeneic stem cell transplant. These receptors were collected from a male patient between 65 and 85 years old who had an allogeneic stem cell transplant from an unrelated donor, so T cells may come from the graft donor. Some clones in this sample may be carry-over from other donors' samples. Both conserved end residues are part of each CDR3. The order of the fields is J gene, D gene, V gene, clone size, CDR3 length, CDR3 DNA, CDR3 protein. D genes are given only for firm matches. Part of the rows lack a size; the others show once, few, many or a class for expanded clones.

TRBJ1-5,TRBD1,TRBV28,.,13,TGTGCCAGCAATTCAGGGGGCAGTCAGCCCCAGCATTTT,CASNSGGSQPQHF
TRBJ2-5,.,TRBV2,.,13,TGTGCCAGCACCGGTAGGGGTAAAGAGACCCAGTACTTC,CASTGRGKETQYF
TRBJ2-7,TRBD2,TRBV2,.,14,TGTGCCAGCAGTCCCCGGACTAGCGGGACCGAGCAGTACTTC,CASSPRTSGTEQYF
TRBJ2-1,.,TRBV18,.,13,TGTGCCAGCTCACCCACAGCTCCTTCAGAGCAGTTCTTC,CASSPTAPSEQFF
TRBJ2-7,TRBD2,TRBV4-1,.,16,TGCGCCAGCAGCCACTCAGTGGCGGGAGTAGCCTACGAGCAGTACTTC,CASSHSVAGVAYEQYF
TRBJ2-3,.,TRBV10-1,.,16,TGCGCCAGCAGTGAGGGCAGGGCACGACACACAGATACGCAGTATTTT,CASSEGRARHTDTQYF
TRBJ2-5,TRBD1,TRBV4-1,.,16,TGCGCCAGCAGCCCGGGACAGGGGGCGTGGGGAGAGACCCAGTACTTC,CASSPGQGAWGETQYF
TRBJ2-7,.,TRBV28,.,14,TGTGCCAGCAGTCCCTTGGACAACCCCTACGAGCAGTACTTC,CASSPLDNPYEQYF
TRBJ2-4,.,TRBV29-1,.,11,TGCAGCGTTGCGGGGATAAACATTCAGTACTTC,CSVAGINIQYF
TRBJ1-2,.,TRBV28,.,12,TGTGCCAGCAGTTACGGGCTTTATGGCTACACCTTC,CASSYGLYGYTF
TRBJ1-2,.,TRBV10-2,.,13,TGCGCCAGCAGTGACTGGGAAAGGGGTGGCTACACCTTC,CASSDWERGGYTF
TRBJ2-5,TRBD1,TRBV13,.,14,TGTGCCAGCACCGGAACAGGGGGTGGACAGACCCAGTACTTC,CASTGTGGGQTQYF
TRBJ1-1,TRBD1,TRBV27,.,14,TGTGCCAGCAGACTGACAGGGCTGAACACTGAAGCTTTCTTT,CASRLTGLNTEAFF
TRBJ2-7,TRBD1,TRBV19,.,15,TGTGCCAGTAGTATGGGGACAGTAGAACCGAGGGAGCAGTACTTC,CASSMGTVEPREQYF
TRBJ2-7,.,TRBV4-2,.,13,TGTGCCAGCAGCCAAGGGGTTCGCGGCGAGCAGTACTTC,CASSQGVRGEQYF
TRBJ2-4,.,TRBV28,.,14,TGTGCCGCGGGGGCACCGGTAGCCAAAAACATTCAGTACTTC,CAAGAPVAKNIQYF
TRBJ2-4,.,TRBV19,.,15,TGTGCCAGTAGACCAGCGGGACAGAGACTAAACATTCAGTACTTC,CASRPAGQRLNIQYF
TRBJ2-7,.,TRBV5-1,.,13,TGCGCCAGCAGTGGGGACTCCTCCTACGAGCAGTACTTC,CASSGDSSYEQYF
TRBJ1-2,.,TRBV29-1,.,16,TGCAGCGTTGAACTGTCGGGGGTCCAATTTAACTATGGCTACACCTTC,CSVELSGVQFNYGYTF
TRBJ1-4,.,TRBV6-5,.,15,TGTGCCAGCAGCTCCGAGGGTGCAACTAATGAAAAACTGTTTTTT,CASSSEGATNEKLFF
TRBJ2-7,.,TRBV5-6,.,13,TGTGCCACCTCGAGGGGGGCAGTTGGCGAGCAGTACTTC,CATSRGAVGEQYF
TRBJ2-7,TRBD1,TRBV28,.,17,TGTGCCAGCAGTCTTCGGGGCTATTACAGGGGGGACTACGAGCAGTACTTC,CASSLRGYYRGDYEQYF
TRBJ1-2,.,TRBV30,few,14,TGTGCCTGGAGTGGAGTCGGACCCGCGTATGGCTACACCTTC,CAWSGVGPAYGYTF
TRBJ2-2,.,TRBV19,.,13,TGTGCCAGTAACCAATGGGGGTCCGGGGAGCTGTTTTTT,CASNQWGSGELFF
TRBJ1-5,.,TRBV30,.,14,TGTGCCTGGAGTGGCCAGGGTCTCAATCAGCCCCAGCATTTT,CAWSGQGLNQPQHF
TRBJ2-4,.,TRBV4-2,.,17,TGTGCCAGCAGCCAAGATTTAAACAGTCTCCCGCGAAACATTCAGTACTTC,CASSQDLNSLPRNIQYF
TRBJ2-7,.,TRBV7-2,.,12,TGTGCCAGCAGCCCCCCCCGGGGGGAGCAGTACTTC,CASSPPRGEQYF
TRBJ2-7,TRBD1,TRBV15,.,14,TGTGCCACCAGCAGTTTGGACAGGCCCTACGAGCAGTACTTC,CATSSLDRPYEQYF
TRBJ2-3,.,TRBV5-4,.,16,TGTGCCAGCAGCTTGGCCAGGGTTAGGTCCACAGATACGCAGTATTTT,CASSLARVRSTDTQYF
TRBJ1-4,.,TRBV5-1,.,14,TGCGCCAGCAGCTTATCAGGGAATGGAGAAAAACTGTTTTTT,CASSLSGNGEKLFF
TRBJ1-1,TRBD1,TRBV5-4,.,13,TGTGCCAGCAGCGGAGGGACAGCTAGTGAAGCTTTCTTT,CASSGGTASEAFF
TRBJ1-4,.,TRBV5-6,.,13,TGTGCCAGCAGCTTGGACAGGAATGAAAAACTGTTTTTT,CASSLDRNEKLFF
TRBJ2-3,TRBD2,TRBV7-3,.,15,TGTGCCAGCAGCTTTAGCGGGACTAGCACAGATACGCAGTATTTT,CASSFSGTSTDTQYF
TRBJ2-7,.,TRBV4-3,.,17,TGCGCCAGCAGCCAAGACCGATGGGCGACTAACACCTACGAGCAGTACTTC,CASSQDRWATNTYEQYF
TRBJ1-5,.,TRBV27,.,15,TGTGCCAGCAGTTTAGGGACGGACGGCAATCAGCCCCAGCATTTT,CASSLGTDGNQPQHF
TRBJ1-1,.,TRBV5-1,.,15,TGCGCCAGCAGCTCGGGGGCAGGGGCTCACACTGAAGCTTTCTTT,CASSSGAGAHTEAFF
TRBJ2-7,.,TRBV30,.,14,TGTGCCTGGAGTGAGGGGTCTCGGGACTACGAGCAGTACTTC,CAWSEGSRDYEQYF